This entry lists 20 T cell receptor beta chains sequenced from one sample in a study of blood T cell repertoires in COVID-19. TCRdb's copy holds only in-frame clones and misses some; the assay was immunoSEQ multiplex PCR. The sample carries 37,000 or so clones, about 85% recorded once. Sequences were obtained from peripheral blood. The receptors stem from a human donor in a cohort sampled during active COVID-19.

The rearrangement links TRBV3-1 (or the pseudogene TRBV3-2) to TRBJ2-5; 7 positions agree with TRBD2. With V trimmed by 0 bases and J by 1 base, 8 bases remained unmatched. This CDR3 spans 17 amino acids. Germline values: CDR1 LGHDT, CDR2 YNNKEL (reference sequence). Here the CDR3 DNA reads TGTGCCAGCAGCCAAGATAAGGGCGGGGGAGCCCAAGAGACCCAGTACTTC. It yields the protein CASSQDKGGGAQETQYF.

This clone is a singleton in its sample. The V call is TRBV3-1 (or the pseudogene TRBV3-2), the J call TRBJ1-1; 9 nucleotides line up with TRBD1. The CDR3 length is 14 residues. Trimming took 6 bases from V and 1 from J; bases not matched to a gene: 3. Germline loops: CDR1 LGHDT, CDR2 YNNKEL (reference sequence). CDR3 coding DNA: TGTGCCAGCAGAGTACAGGGGGCGAACACTGAAGCTTTCTTT. Encoded protein: CASRVQGANTEAFF.

The V call is TRBV9, the J call TRBJ2-7, with a weak D call TRBD2 (5 bases). Germline V lookup: CDR1 SGDLS, CDR2 YYNGEE. This CDR3 has 15 residues. The V and J ends lost 4 bases and 4 bases respectively, with 18 bases between them. CDR3 in DNA: TGTGCCAGCAGCCCACAAGAGGGTCTCGAGTACGAGCAGTACTTC. It translates to CASSPQEGLEYEQYF.

The chain couples TRBV24-1 to TRBJ1-2; 10 nucleotides agree with TRBD1. The germline V gene encodes CDR1 KGHDR and CDR2 SFDVKD. The CDR3 covers 13 residues. V was clipped by 8 bases and J by 7 bases; unmatched bases: 6. The CDR3 protein is CATMDRGESGYTF. CDR3 coding DNA: TGTGCCACCATGGACAGGGGGGAAAGTGGCTACACCTTC.

The genes are TRBV5-4 and TRBJ2-2, with D perhaps TRBD2 (7 bases). V was shortened by 7 bases and J by 3 bases, with 16 bases between the two germline ends. Germline loops: CDR1 SGHNT, CDR2 YYREEE (reference sequence). This CDR3 region has 15 residues. The chain's CDR3 is CASQQGAGYTGELFF. CDR3 in DNA: TGTGCCAGCCAACAGGGAGCGGGGTACACCGGGGAGCTGTTTTTT.

The chain joins TRBV5-1 to TRBJ1-1; 9 nucleotides line up with TRBD1. CDR3 size: 16 residues. Germline CDR1 reads SGHRS; CDR2 reads YFSETQ. The trim removed 4 bases at V and 4 bases at J, leaving 11 bases unmatched. The CDR3 DNA follows: TGCGCCAGCAGCCAAGGACAGGGGATTGTTAGCACTGAAGCTTTCTTT. Translation: CASSQGQGIVSTEAFF.

This clone was seen a single time. This chain connects TRBV4-1 to TRBJ1-2; perhaps TRBD1 as D (5 bases). The V end lost 8 bases, the J end lost 4 bases, and 11 bases lay between the germline ends. This CDR3 comprises 12 residues. CDR1 is MGHRA and CDR2 is YSYEKL in the germline V gene. The CDR3 DNA reads as TGCGCCAGCCGGGGGACCTCCTATGGCTACACCTTC. It yields the protein CASRGTSYGYTF.

This clone was seen just once. The chain has TRBV4-3 and TRBJ2-3, with 9 bases aligning to TRBD2. Per the germline V gene, CDR1 is LGHNA and CDR2 is YSLEER. V was pared by 5 bases and J by 5 bases, with 5 bases of the junction left unmatched. This CDR3 comprises 14 residues. The CDR3 loop is CASSSRGGGDTQYF. The DNA of the CDR3 is TGCGCCAGCAGCTCGCGGGGGGGCGGAGATACGCAGTATTTT.

The chain uses TRBV18 and TRBJ2-7; TRBD1 aligns across 7 bases. The ends lost 2 bases at V and 3 bases at J; junction bases unmatched: 4. The CDR3 consists of 14 residues. Germline-derived CDR1 and CDR2 are KGHSH and LQKENI. In DNA form, the CDR3 reads TGTGCCAGCTCACCAGCGGACAGGATCTACGAGCAGTACTTC. Translated: CASSPADRIYEQYF.

This clone was seen just once. J is TRBJ2-1 and V is TRBV4-3, with TRBD2 matching over 7 bases. There are 15 residues in the CDR3. V dropped 1 base and J dropped 9; count of bases not matched to a gene: 9. CDR1 is LGHNA, CDR2 YSLEER, per germline. The CDR3 region is CASSQGRHTSAEQFF. In DNA, the CDR3 is TGCGCCAGCAGCCAAGGTCGGCATACTAGCGCTGAGCAGTTCTTC.

The chain carries TRBV5-5 and TRBJ2-2; D ambiguous. This CDR3 has 11 amino acids. The V and J ends lost 4 bases and 8 bases respectively, with 6 bases between them. Germline V gives CDR1 SGHKS, CDR2 YYEKEE (reference sequence). The CDR3 is CASSQSGELFF. CDR3 DNA sequence: TGTGCCAGCAGCCAGTCAGGGGAGCTGTTTTTT.

The chain employs TRBV3-1 (or the pseudogene TRBV3-2) and TRBJ1-1; possible D gene TRBD1, 5 bases. Germline V gene lookup returns CDR1 LGHDT and CDR2 YNNKEL (reference sequence). The CDR3 totals 14 residues. Deletions cut 5 bases from V and 5 bases from J, with 15 bases between. The CDR3 here is CASSTSQGLTEAFF. For the CDR3, the DNA is TGTGCCAGCAGCACTTCTCAGGGTCTGACTGAAGCTTTCTTT.

The chain has TRBV7-2 and TRBJ1-2; no clear D gene. CDR1 is SGHTA and CDR2 is FQGNSA in the germline V gene. V lost 8 bases, J lost 4 bases, and 11 bases lay in between. The CDR3 is 12 residues long. CDR3 region: CASVSVGYGYTF. The CDR3 nucleotides read TGTGCCAGCGTAAGTGTCGGCTATGGCTACACCTTC.

The chain combines TRBV7-2 with TRBJ2-3; 8 bases line up with TRBD1. CDR1 and CDR2 from the germline V gene are SGHTA and FQGNSA. The junction had 8 bases not matched to a gene; V was cut back by 5 bases and J by 4 bases. The length of the CDR3 is 15 residues. The CDR3 DNA follows: TGTGCCAGCAGCCCCAGGGCAGGGGGCTCAGATACGCAGTATTTT. Translating gives CASSPRAGGSDTQYF. The full variable domain, its missing parts supplied by reference TRBV7-2 and TRBJ2-3, is GAGVSQSPSNKVTEKGKDVELRCDPISGHTALYWYRQSLGQGLEFLIYFQGNSAPDKSGLPSDRFSAERTGGSVSTLTIQRTQQEDSAVYLCASSPRAGGSDTQYFGPGTRLTVL.

The chain uses TRBV7-9 and TRBJ2-3; D may be TRBD2 (6 bases). The CDR3 covers 18 residues. Germline V lookup: CDR1 SEHNR, CDR2 FQNEAQ (reference sequence). V lost 1 base to trimming and J lost 2 bases, with 19 bases between them. The CDR3: CASSLVVTLEGITDTQYF. In DNA form, the CDR3 reads TGTGCCAGCAGCTTAGTAGTGACGTTGGAGGGGATCACAGATACGCAGTATTTT.

This clone appeared once. The rearrangement links TRBV28 to TRBJ1-5, with a possible D match to TRBD1 (5 bases). Trimming stripped 6 bases from V and 8 bases from J, with 20 bases between. Germline loops: CDR1 MDHEN, CDR2 SYDVKM. There are 15 residues in the CDR3. DNA of the CDR3: TGTGCCAGCAGCCCAGCACCGGGGGGAGGAAAGCCCCAGCATTTT. This encodes CASSPAPGGGKPQHF.

This clone was counted once. This chain uses TRBV2 with TRBJ2-3; TRBD2 is a possible D gene (5 bases). From germline, CDR1 is SNHLY and CDR2 FYNNEI. CDR3 length equals 15 residues. Trimming stripped 8 bases from V and 8 bases from J, with 23 bases between. CDR3 sequence reads: CASSDLDSLGGTQYF. CDR3 sequence (DNA): TGTGCCAGCTCTGATCTGGACTCACTAGGAGGTACGCAGTATTTT.

A single count supports this clone. CDR3 in DNA: TGCGCCAGCAGCTTGGCAGGGGGCGCAGGCTATGGCTACACCTTC. This translates into CASSLAGGAGYGYTF. V is TRBV5-1 and J is TRBJ1-2; 8 bases align to TRBD1. The J segment lost 4 bases and the V segment lost 0 bases, leaving 5 bases of the junction unmatched. Germline CDR1 reads SGHRS; CDR2 reads YFSETQ. The CDR3 contains 15 residues.

A single count supports this clone. The chain is built from TRBV4-2 and TRBJ2-1; D call uncertain. Germline values: CDR1 LGHNA, CDR2 YNFKEQ. The ends were cut back, 1 base at V and 7 bases at J, with 5 bases in the middle. The CDR3 is 12 amino acids. The CDR3 DNA follows: TGTGCCAGCAGCCAAGTCGGGAATGAGCAGTTCTTC. Amino acids: CASSQVGNEQFF.

J is TRBJ2-7 and V is TRBV18; the match to TRBD1 covers 8 bases. Trimming removed 3 bases from V and 4 bases from J; junction bases left unmatched: 5. The CDR3 is made up of 14 amino acids. CDR1 and CDR2 from the germline V gene are KGHSH and LQKENI. CDR3 nucleotide sequence: TGTGCCAGCTCACCTAAGACAGGGGAGTACGAGCAGTACTTC. It is translated as CASSPKTGEYEQYF. Looking up the rest from reference TRBV18 and TRBJ2-7 gives the full variable domain: NAGVMQNPRHLVRRRGQEARLRCSPMKGHSHVYWYRQLPEEGLKFMVYLQKENIIDESGMPKERFSAEFPKEGPSILRIQQVVRGDSAAYFCASSPKTGEYEQYFGPGTRLTVT.